The 5 T cell receptor beta chains given below trace back to one sample, sequenced in a study of beta chain features in type 1 diabetes. All of the isolated RNA was reverse transcribed, so expressed TCRB transcripts were sequenced. Clones were read by immunoSEQ multiplex PCR, and TCRdb kept only the in-frame ones, dropping some. This table has roughly 140,000 clones, less than 9.5% appearing once. The sequenced material came from central memory CD4+ T cells from blood. The receptors stem from a man younger than 35 in good health.

The rearrangement links TRBV7-9 to TRBJ2-1; 7 bases align to TRBD2. J gave up 7 bases and V 1 base, and 16 bases lay outside the gene matches. Germline CDR1 SEHNR, CDR2 FQNEAQ (reference sequence). The CDR3 has 18 residues. CDR3 sequence reads: CASSLVGLTSTHSNEQFF. The CDR3 DNA follows: TGTGCCAGCAGCTTAGTGGGATTGACTAGCACGCATTCGAATGAGCAGTTCTTC.

CDR3 region: CASSLRRGVEKLFF. The CDR3 nucleotides read TGTGCCAGCAGCCTGCGTAGGGGCGTTGAAAAACTGTTTTTT. The rearrangement joins TRBV7-2 to TRBJ1-4; a possible D gene is TRBD1 (5 bases). The germline V gene has CDR1 SGHTA and CDR2 FQGNSA. V lost 5 bases, J lost 7 bases, and 14 bases lay in between. The CDR3 has 14 residues.

Ten or more counts support this clone. This same CDR3 is encoded by further DNA sequences in the sample. The chain uses TRBV7-2 and TRBJ2-7, with D unresolved. The CDR3 consists of 14 residues. From germline, CDR1 is SGHTA and CDR2 FQGNSA. V was shortened by 1 base and J by 2 bases, with 9 bases between the two germline ends. CDR3 in amino acids: CASSLVGRAYEQYF. The CDR3 bases are TGTGCCAGCAGCTTAGTAGGCCGGGCCTACGAGCAGTACTTC. The full variable domain, its missing parts supplied by reference TRBV7-2 and TRBJ2-7, is GAGVSQSPSNKVTEKGKDVELRCDPISGHTALYWYRQSLGQGLEFLIYFQGNSAPDKSGLPSDRFSAERTGGSVSTLTIQRTQQEDSAVYLCASSLVGRAYEQYFGPGTRLTVT.

This clone showed up just a few times. CDR3 sequence (DNA): TGTGCCCTTGGGCCAGGCCGGACCGGGGAGCTGTTTTTT. Its translation: CALGPGRTGELFF. The V call is TRBV28, the J call TRBJ2-2; no firm D call. This CDR3 has 13 residues. Trimming took 11 bases from V and 5 from J, leaving 15 bases between them. Germline V gene lookup returns CDR1 MDHEN and CDR2 SYDVKM.

This clone was counted a few times. The rearrangement uses TRBV5-5 and TRBJ2-7; 8 nucleotides align to TRBD1. V trimming: 5 bases; J trimming: 4 bases; junction bases outside the gene matches: 8. Germline assignment: CDR1 SGHKS and CDR2 YYEKEE (reference sequence). This CDR3 region has 14 residues. The CDR3 loop reads CASRARQGAYEQYF. For the CDR3, the DNA is TGTGCCAGCAGGGCGAGGCAGGGGGCTTACGAGCAGTACTTC.